The 20 T cell receptor beta chains below all came from one sample that was sequenced in a study of Ad26.COV2.S vaccination and SARS-CoV-2 variants. Stated treatment: 15 to 20 received Ad26.COV2.S at low or high dose, single or two shots; five or six received placebo; per-sample allocation not given. Sampling was done on day 63 after the first vaccine or placebo injection. Measured with immunoSEQ multiplex PCR; TCRdb has only the in-frame clones, and not every one. The sample has roughly 700,000 clones, roughly nine tenths seen once. Sequences were derived from peripheral blood, sampled in a trial of Ad26.COV2.S vaccine versus placebo. The receptor source for this set is a person aged 18-65 years who received the Ad26.COV2.S COVID-19 vaccine or a placebo.

The V gene is TRBV5-1, the J gene TRBJ1-1; no definite D call. The CDR3 contains 14 residues. V shed 5 bases and J shed 5 bases, with 16 bases lying between them. Per the germline V gene, CDR1 is SGHRS and CDR2 is YFSETQ. This CDR3 is CASRPLSSGTEAFF. CDR3 DNA: TGCGCCAGCAGGCCCCTCAGTTCCGGGACTGAAGCTTTCTTT.

The chain combines TRBV24-1 with TRBJ2-5; D is possibly TRBD1 (6 bases). V lost 5 bases and J lost 1, with 13 bases in between. The CDR3 sequence is 15 residues long. The germline CDR1 and CDR2 sequences are KGHDR and SFDVKD. CDR3 protein: CATSGRLDSQETQYF. The DNA for the CDR3 is TGTGCCACCAGTGGCCGCCTGGACAGCCAAGAGACCCAGTACTTC.

V usage is TRBV19 and J usage is TRBJ1-5; D gene uncertain. Germline values: CDR1 LNHDA, CDR2 SQIVND (reference sequence). The CDR3 totals 16 residues. V lost 5 bases to trimming and J lost 3 bases, with 17 bases between them. The CDR3 loop reads CASSPPGVGYNQPQHF. DNA of the CDR3: TGTGCCAGTAGTCCCCCCGGGGTAGGTTACAATCAGCCCCAGCATTTT.

The chain joins TRBV3-1 (or the pseudogene TRBV3-2) to TRBJ2-1, with 12 bases matching TRBD1. CDR3 length: 18 residues. Germline V gives CDR1 LGHDT, CDR2 YNNKEL (reference sequence). The trim removed 8 bases at V and 0 bases at J, leaving 11 bases unmatched. The CDR3 DNA reads as TGTGCCAGCGGGGGGACAGGGGGCCCCCGGAGCTCCTACAATGAGCAGTTCTTC. This codes for CASGGTGGPRSSYNEQFF.

Concerning this clone itself: Other DNA sequences in the same sample also yield this CDR3. The rearrangement joins TRBV7-6 to TRBJ2-3; a weak D match, TRBD1 (6 bases). The CDR3 loop spans 15 amino acids. Germline V CDR1 and CDR2: SGHVS, FNYEAQ. V lost 0 bases and J lost 1, with 8 bases in between. DNA for the CDR3: TGTGCCAGCAGCTTAGCGAACAGGGGCACAGATACGCAGTATTTT. Protein sequence: CASSLANRGTDTQYF.

V is TRBV29-1 and J is TRBJ2-1; 8 nucleotides line up with TRBD1. The germline gives CDR1 SQVTM, CDR2 ANQGSEA. CDR3 length equals 14 residues. Germline trimming cut 4 bases from V and 3 bases from J; bases unmatched to any gene: 5. CDR3 region: CSVAQGTGYNEQFF. CDR3 DNA sequence: TGCAGCGTTGCACAGGGGACAGGCTACAATGAGCAGTTCTTC.

The gene calls are TRBV3-1 (or the pseudogene TRBV3-2) and TRBJ2-4; 7 bases agree with TRBD2. With 5 bases clipped from V and 0 bases from J, the junction kept 4 bases outside the gene matches. CDR3 length: 15 amino acids. Germline CDR1 and CDR2: LGHDT and YNNKEL (reference sequence). CDR3 in DNA: TGTGCCAGCAGCACTAGCGTCCTAGCCAAAAACATTCAGTACTTC. Translation gives CASSTSVLAKNIQYF.

The chain links TRBV4-3 to TRBJ1-2; tentatively, D is TRBD1 (5 bases). Germline-derived CDR1 and CDR2 are LGHNA and YSLEER. The V and J ends lost 1 base and 1 base respectively, with 13 bases between them. The CDR3 spans 16 residues. CDR3 coding DNA: TGCGCCAGCAGCCAAGCCCCGGGACGGATTAACTATGGCTACACCTTC. Translated: CASSQAPGRINYGYTF.

The J gene is TRBJ2-5, the V gene TRBV2; tentatively, D is TRBD2 (6 bases). This CDR3 is 13 amino acids long. Germline CDR1 SNHLY, CDR2 FYNNEI. V was clipped by 3 bases and J by 4 bases, with 9 bases between them. The CDR3 loop reads CASSDVEGETQYF. The CDR3 nucleotides read TGTGCCAGCAGTGATGTGGAGGGAGAGACCCAGTACTTC.

The V call is TRBV16, the J call TRBJ2-5; no clear D. The V and J ends lost 2 bases and 5 bases respectively, with 3 bases between them. The CDR3 is 11 residues long. In germline, CDR1 is KGHSY, CDR2 FQNENV. The DNA of the CDR3 is TGTGCCAGCAGCCAAGAGGAGACCCAGTACTTC. It yields the protein CASSQEETQYF.

The chain employs TRBV7-3 and TRBJ2-7; 8 nucleotides match TRBD1. Trimming cost V 5 bases and J 12 bases; bases outside gene matches: 6. Germline-derived CDR1 and CDR2 are SGHTA and FQGTGA. The CDR3 spans 11 residues. The CDR3 DNA reads as TGTGCCAGCAGCCCCGGGACAGGACTGTACTTC. Translated: CASSPGTGLYF. Combining the CDR3 with reference TRBV7-3 and TRBJ2-7 gives the whole variable domain GAGVSQTPSNKVTEKGKYVELRCDPISGHTALYWYRQSLGQGPEFLIYFQGTGAADDSGLPNDRFFAVRPEGSVSTLKIQRTERGDSAVYLCASSPGTGLYFGPGTRLTVT.

This rearrangement joins TRBV24-1 to TRBJ2-5, with a tentative D call TRBD2 (6 bases). This CDR3 region has 14 residues. The germline CDR1 and CDR2 sequences are KGHDR and SFDVKD. V lost 5 bases and J 5 bases, leaving 14 bases between the germline ends. In nucleotides, the CDR3 is TGTGCCACCAGTGGAGGGAGGAAGGGGGAGACCCAGTACTTC. Protein product: CATSGGRKGETQYF.

The chain couples TRBV27 to TRBJ2-1; possible D gene TRBD1, 6 bases. V lost 2 bases and J 0 bases, leaving 8 bases between the germline ends. The germline CDR1 and CDR2 sequences are MNHEY and SMNVEV (reference sequence). The CDR3 is 15 residues long. CDR3: CASSLGGLSYNEQFF. The DNA for the CDR3 is TGTGCCAGCAGTTTAGGGGGCCTCTCCTACAATGAGCAGTTCTTC.

This chain connects TRBV27 to TRBJ2-5, with no clear D. In germline, CDR1 is MNHEY, CDR2 SMNVEV (reference sequence). This CDR3 has 14 amino acids. V lost 4 bases to trimming and J lost 5 bases, with 14 bases between them. CDR3: CASSSRTAVETQYF. DNA for the CDR3: TGTGCCAGCAGTTCCCGGACCGCCGTGGAGACCCAGTACTTC.

This clone was observed a few times. The genes are TRBV7-8 and TRBJ1-5, with a tentative D call TRBD1 (5 bases). The CDR3 spans 12 residues. Looked up from germline, CDR1 is SGHVS and CDR2 is FQNEAQ. The V and J ends lost 5 bases and 9 bases respectively, with 11 bases between them. CDR3 bases: TGTGCCAGCAGCCGGGGACCAGGGCCCCAGCATTTT. This translates into CASSRGPGPQHF.

This clone was seen just once. The V gene is TRBV9, the J gene TRBJ2-1; D may match TRBD1 or TRBD2 (6 bases each). Germline loops: CDR1 SGDLS, CDR2 YYNGEE. The ends were cut back, 7 bases at V and 9 bases at J, with 14 bases in the middle. CDR3 size: 12 residues. CDR3: CASGGLVSEQFF. The CDR3 DNA reads TGTGCCAGCGGGGGGCTAGTAAGTGAGCAGTTCTTC.

On this clone itself: Other nucleotide sequences in the sample specify the same CDR3. The V gene is TRBV3-1 (or the pseudogene TRBV3-2), the J gene TRBJ1-5; D gene uncertain. Trimming took 0 bases from V and 2 from J, leaving 8 bases between them. Germline CDR1 and CDR2: LGHDT and YNNKEL (reference sequence). The length of the CDR3 is 15 residues. DNA of the CDR3: TGTGCCAGCAGCCAAGAACCCGGGGGCAATCAGCCCCAGCATTTT. It yields the protein CASSQEPGGNQPQHF.

The J gene is TRBJ1-1, the V gene TRBV9; D is ambiguous. Germline V gene sequence: CDR1 SGDLS, CDR2 YYNGEE. The CDR3 totals 14 residues. V was cut by 0 bases and J by 5 bases, with 11 bases left in between. CDR3 region: CASSVGAFGTEAFF. For the CDR3, the DNA is TGTGCCAGCAGCGTAGGGGCATTCGGGACTGAAGCTTTCTTT.

The gene calls are TRBV7-2 and TRBJ1-2, with TRBD1 as a possible D gene (6 bases). Trimming pared 1 base from V and 8 bases from J, leaving 11 bases between. From germline, CDR1 is SGHTA and CDR2 FQGNSA. The CDR3 is 13 residues long. The CDR3 protein is CASSLDRVQGYTF. CDR3 coding DNA: TGTGCCAGCAGCTTAGACAGGGTGCAAGGCTACACCTTC.

The chain employs TRBV5-1 and TRBJ2-5; 9 bases agree with TRBD1. After removal of 6 bases from V and 2 bases from J, the junction contained 17 bases not matched to a gene. The CDR3 has 18 amino acids. Germline CDR1 SGHRS, CDR2 YFSETQ. The CDR3 loop is CASNRPGTGGGLQETQYF. CDR3 in DNA: TGCGCCAGCAATCGTCCTGGTACAGGGGGCGGCCTACAAGAGACCCAGTACTTC.